This T cell receptor (beta chain) was obtained from a study of early T cells in non-severe SARS-CoV-2 infection. Study conclusions and caveats: Comparison of clonotypes with VDJdb favored anti-spike CD8 responses while missing private and CD4 specificities.

The sample holds many counts of this clonotype. Its specificity is unknown. Attachment of unique molecular identifiers to individual cDNA molecules was performed. A single record per CDR3 protein comes from TCRdb applying MiXCR to the 5' RACE reads. The table lists about 59,000 distinct CDR3 sequences, 13% of them singletons. The CDR3 loop spans 17 amino acids. The V and J ends lost 5 bases and 2 bases, in that order; junction bases with no gene match: 9. CDR1 and CDR2 (germline): SGHAT, FQNNGV. The genes are TRBV11-2 and TRBJ2-3, with 11 nucleotides matching TRBD1. The TCR comes from an adult who was a healthcare worker with PCR-confirmed SARS-CoV-2 infection or an uninfected control (not recorded which). This specimen consisted of whole blood, obtained at baseline. CDR3 nucleotide sequence: TGTGCCAGCAGCCCGCAAGGACAGGGGGCCTACACAGATACGCAGTATTTT. As protein: CASSPQGQGAYTDTQYF.